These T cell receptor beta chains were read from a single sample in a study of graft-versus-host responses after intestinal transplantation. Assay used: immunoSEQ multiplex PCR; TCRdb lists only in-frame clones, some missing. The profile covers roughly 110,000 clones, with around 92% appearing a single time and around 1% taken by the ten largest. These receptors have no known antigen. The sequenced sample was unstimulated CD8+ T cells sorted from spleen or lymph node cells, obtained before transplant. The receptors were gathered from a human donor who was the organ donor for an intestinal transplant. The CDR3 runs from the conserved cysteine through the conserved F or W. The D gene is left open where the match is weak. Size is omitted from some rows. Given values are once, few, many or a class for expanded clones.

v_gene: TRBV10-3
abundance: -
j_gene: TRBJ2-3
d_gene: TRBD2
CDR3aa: CAISDLSSGSITDTQYF
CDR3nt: TGTGCCATCAGTGATTTGTCTAGCGGGAGTATAACAGATACGCAGTATTTT

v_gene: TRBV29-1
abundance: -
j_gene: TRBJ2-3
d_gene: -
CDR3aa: CSVEGGEELRTDTQYF
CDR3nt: TGCAGCGTTGAAGGTGGTGAAGAATTACGCACAGATACGCAGTATTTT

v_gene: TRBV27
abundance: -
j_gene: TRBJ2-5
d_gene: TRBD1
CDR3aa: CASSLWTGETQYF
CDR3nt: TGTGCCAGCAGTTTATGGACAGGGGAGACCCAGTACTTC

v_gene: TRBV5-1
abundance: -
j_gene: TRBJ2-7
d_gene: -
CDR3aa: CASSSTQGLRYEQYF
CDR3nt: TGCGCCAGCAGCTCTACACAGGGTCTTCGGTACGAGCAGTACTTC

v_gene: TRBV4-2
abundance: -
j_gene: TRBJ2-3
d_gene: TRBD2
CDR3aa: CASSQEVLAVNTQYF
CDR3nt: TGTGCCAGCAGCCAAGAGGTACTAGCGGTGAATACGCAGTATTTT

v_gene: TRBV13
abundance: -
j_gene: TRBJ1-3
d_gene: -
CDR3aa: CASSTHRERNTIYF
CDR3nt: TGTGCCAGCAGCACACACAGGGAAAGAAACACCATATATTTT

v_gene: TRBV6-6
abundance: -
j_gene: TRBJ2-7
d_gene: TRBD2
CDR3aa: CASSYSLGLGSEQYF
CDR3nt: TGTGCCAGCAGTTACTCACTAGGACTAGGATCCGAGCAGTACTTC

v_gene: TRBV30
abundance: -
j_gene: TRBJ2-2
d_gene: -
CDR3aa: CAWRLPNTGELFF
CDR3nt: TGTGCCTGGAGGCTACCGAACACCGGGGAGCTGTTTTTT

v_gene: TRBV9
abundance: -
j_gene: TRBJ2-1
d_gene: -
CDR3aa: CASSANAYNEQFF
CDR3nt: TGTGCCAGCAGCGCTAACGCCTACAATGAGCAGTTCTTC

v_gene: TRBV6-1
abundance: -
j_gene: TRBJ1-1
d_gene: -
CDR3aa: CASSEALVLVEAFF
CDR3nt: TGTGCCAGCAGTGAAGCGCTTGTCCTGGTTGAAGCTTTCTTT

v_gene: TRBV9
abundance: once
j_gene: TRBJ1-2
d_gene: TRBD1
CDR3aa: CASSKGGTGDLYGYTF
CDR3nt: TGTGCCAGCAGCAAAGGAGGGACAGGGGATTTATATGGCTACACCTTC

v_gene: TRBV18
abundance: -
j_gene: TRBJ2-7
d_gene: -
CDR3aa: CASSRERGVYEQYF
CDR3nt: TGTGCCAGCTCCAGGGAACGAGGTGTTTACGAGCAGTACTTC

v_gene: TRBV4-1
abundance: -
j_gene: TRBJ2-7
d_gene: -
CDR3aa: CASSQGTDFSYEQYF
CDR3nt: TGCGCCAGCAGCCAAGGTACCGATTTCTCCTACGAGCAGTACTTC

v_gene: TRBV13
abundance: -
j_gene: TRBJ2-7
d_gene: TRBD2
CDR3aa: CASSLGGRAAEQYF
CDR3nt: TGTGCCAGCAGCTTAGGGGGGAGGGCGGCCGAGCAGTACTTC

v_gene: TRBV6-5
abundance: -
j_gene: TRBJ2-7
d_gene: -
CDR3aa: CASRYNSWEDVYEQYF
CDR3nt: TGTGCCAGCAGATACAATTCGTGGGAGGATGTTTACGAGCAGTACTTC

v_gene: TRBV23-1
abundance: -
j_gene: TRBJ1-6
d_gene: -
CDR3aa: CASSQSPAVRSPLHF
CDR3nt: TGCGCCAGCAGTCAATCTCCGGCAGTCCGCTCACCCCTCCACTTT

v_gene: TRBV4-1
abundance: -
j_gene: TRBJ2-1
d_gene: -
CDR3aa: CASSQVMGESREQFF
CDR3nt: TGCGCCAGCAGCCAAGTGATGGGCGAAAGTCGTGAGCAGTTCTTC

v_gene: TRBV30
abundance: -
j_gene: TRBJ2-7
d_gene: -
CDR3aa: CAWSVLGYEQYF
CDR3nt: TGTGCCTGGAGTGTACTGGGATACGAGCAGTACTTC

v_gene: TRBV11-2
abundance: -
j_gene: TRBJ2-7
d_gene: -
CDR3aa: CASSLESPGSYEQYF
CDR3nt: TGTGCCAGCAGCTTAGAGTCTCCAGGCTCCTACGAGCAGTACTTC

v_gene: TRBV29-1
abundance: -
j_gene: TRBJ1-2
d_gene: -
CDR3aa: CSVEDAKIYGYTF
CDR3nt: TGCAGCGTTGAAGATGCCAAAATTTATGGCTACACCTTC